The source of this T cell receptor (beta chain) is a study of cytomegalovirus exposure and HLA in healthy donors. Findings and limits, study-wide: The majority of TCR sequences were rare, yet some public TCRs appeared in many donors.

Researchers ran the PCR with 60 Vbeta and 13 Jbeta primers. TCRdb's copy holds only in-frame clones and misses some; the assay was immunoSEQ multiplex PCR. Of roughly 180,000 clones in the sample, around 79% were seen once. This clone has just a few counts. The antigen is unknown. V was pared by 0 bases and J by 6 bases, with 4 bases of the junction left unmatched. CDR3 length: 16 amino acids. CDR1 is SNHLY and CDR2 is FYNNEI in the germline V gene. The sequence was collected from a girl aged 10 to 17 in good health and CMV-seropositive. The V and J genes are TRBV2 and TRBJ1-6; 8 positions match TRBD1. Sequenced material: PBMCs. The CDR3 DNA is TGTGCCAGCAGTGAAGCAGGGACAGGATCTAATTCACCCCTCCACTTT. Amino acid sequence: CASSEAGTGSNSPLHF.